This T cell receptor beta chain was captured in a study of blood T cells in healthy people across ages. PBMCs, at least 7 million per sample, were isolated. Every sample gave at least 5.5 micrograms of total RNA when it was extracted. CDR1 SQVTM and CDR2 ANQGSEA come from the germline V gene. V was pared by 7 bases and J by 0 bases, with 3 bases of the junction left unmatched. The CDR3 totals 14 residues. A second 7 to 11 cycle PCR used barcoded and J-beta primers. MiXCR was run by TCRdb on the 5' RACE reads, yielding one entry per CDR3 protein. The table records roughly 860,000 distinct CDR3 sequences, around 62% of them present only once. This clonotype was seen just once.

This receptor was obtained from a man aged 25 to 40 in good health. Sequences were obtained from blood. J is TRBJ1-4 and V is TRBV29-1; 9 bases are a match to TRBD1. The CDR3 bases are TGCAGCGCCCGGGACAGGGCAACTAATGAAAAACTGTTTTTT. This sequence encodes CSARDRATNEKLFF.